This T cell receptor (beta chain) was sequenced during a study of blood T cells in healthy people across ages. Through a sample-barcoded 5' primer and a J-beta primer mix, a second PCR was run for roughly 7 to 12 cycles. The study obtained at least 3 million CDR3-containing paired-end reads from every sample. TCRdb recomputed calls from the 5' RACE reads with MiXCR, one row per CDR3 protein. The profile shows roughly 730,000 distinct CDR3 sequences, around 50% of them singletons. V dropped 3 bases and J dropped 2; count of bases not matched to a gene: 8. The length of the CDR3 is 16 residues. The V gene's germline CDR1 is SGHRS and CDR2 YFSETQ.

This chain links TRBV5-1 with TRBJ2-3, with 8 bases lining up with TRBD1. The sequence derives from a man in his forties in good health. Source material: blood. CDR3 loop: CASSYRPGGYTDTQYF. The CDR3 DNA sequence: TGCGCCAGCAGCTACCGTCCAGGGGGCTACACAGATACGCAGTATTTT.